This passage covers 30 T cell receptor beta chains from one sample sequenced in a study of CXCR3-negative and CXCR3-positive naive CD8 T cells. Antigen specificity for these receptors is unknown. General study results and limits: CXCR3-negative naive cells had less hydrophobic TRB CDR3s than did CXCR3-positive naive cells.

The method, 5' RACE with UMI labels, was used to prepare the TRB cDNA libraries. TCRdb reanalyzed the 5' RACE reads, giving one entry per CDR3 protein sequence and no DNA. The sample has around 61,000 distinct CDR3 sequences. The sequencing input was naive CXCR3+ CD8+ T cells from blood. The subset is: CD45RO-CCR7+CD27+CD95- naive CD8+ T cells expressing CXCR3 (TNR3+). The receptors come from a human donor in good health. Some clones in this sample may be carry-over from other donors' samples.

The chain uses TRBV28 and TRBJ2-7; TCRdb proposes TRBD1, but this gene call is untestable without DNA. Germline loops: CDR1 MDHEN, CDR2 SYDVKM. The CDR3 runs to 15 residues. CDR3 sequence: CASSLFDRGTNEQYF. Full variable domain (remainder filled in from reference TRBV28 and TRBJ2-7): DVKVTQSSRYLVKRTGEKVFLECVQDMDHENMFWYRQDPGLGLRLIYFSYDVKMKEKGDIPEGYSVSREKKERFSLILESASTNQTSMYLCASSLFDRGTNEQYFGPGTRLTVT.

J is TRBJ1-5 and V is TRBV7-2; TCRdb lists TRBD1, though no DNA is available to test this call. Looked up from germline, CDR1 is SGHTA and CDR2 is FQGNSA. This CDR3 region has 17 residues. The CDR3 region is CASSSGTGTLSRQPQHF.

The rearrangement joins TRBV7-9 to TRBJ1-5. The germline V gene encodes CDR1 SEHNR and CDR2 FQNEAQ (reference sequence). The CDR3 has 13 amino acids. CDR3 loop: CASRGDGNQPQHF. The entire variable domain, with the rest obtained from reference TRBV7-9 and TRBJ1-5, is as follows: DTGVSQNPRHKITKRGQNVTFRCDPISEHNRLYWYRQTLGQGPEFLTYFQNEAQLEKSRLLSDRFSAERPKGSFSTLEIQRTEQGDSAMYLCASRGDGNQPQHFGDGTRLSIL.

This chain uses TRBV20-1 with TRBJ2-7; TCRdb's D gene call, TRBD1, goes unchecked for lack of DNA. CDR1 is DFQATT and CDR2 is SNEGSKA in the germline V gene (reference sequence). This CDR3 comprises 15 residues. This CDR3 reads CSAHSRDRGSYEQYF.

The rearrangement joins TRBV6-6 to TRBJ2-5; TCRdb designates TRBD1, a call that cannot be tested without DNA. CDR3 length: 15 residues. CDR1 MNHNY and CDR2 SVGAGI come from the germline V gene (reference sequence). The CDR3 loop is CASSTMSTGIETQYF.

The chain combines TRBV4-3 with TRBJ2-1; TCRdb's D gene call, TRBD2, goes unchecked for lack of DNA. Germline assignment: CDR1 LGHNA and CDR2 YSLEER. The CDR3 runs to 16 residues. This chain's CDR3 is CASSQEQRGGIYEQFF.

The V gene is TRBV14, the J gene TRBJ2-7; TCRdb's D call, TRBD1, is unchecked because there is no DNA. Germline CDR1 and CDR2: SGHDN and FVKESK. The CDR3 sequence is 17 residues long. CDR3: CASSQYKGPGPAYEQYF.

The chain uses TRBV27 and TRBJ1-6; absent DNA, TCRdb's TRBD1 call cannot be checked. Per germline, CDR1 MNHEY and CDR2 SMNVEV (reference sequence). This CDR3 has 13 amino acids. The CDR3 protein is CASSLAQATPLHF.

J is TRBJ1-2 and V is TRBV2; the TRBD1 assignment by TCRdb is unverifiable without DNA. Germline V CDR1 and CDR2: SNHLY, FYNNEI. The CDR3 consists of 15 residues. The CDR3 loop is CASSKGTGGIGGYTF.

The CDR3 reads CASSYSSDTQYF. The rearrangement links TRBV6-5 to TRBJ2-3. The CDR3 extends over 12 amino acids. Germline V lookup: CDR1 MNHEY, CDR2 SVGAGI.

The chain's CDR3 is CASTNRGSGRRWNEQFF. The rearrangement uses TRBV12-3 or TRBV12-4 and TRBJ2-1; there is no DNA to check the TCRdb D call of TRBD1. This CDR3 is 17 amino acids long.

CDR3 amino acids: CASSQHSGNEQFF. This chain uses TRBV4-2 with TRBJ2-1; absent DNA, TCRdb's TRBD2 call cannot be checked. This CDR3 is built from 13 residues. The V gene's germline CDR1 is LGHNA and CDR2 YNFKEQ.

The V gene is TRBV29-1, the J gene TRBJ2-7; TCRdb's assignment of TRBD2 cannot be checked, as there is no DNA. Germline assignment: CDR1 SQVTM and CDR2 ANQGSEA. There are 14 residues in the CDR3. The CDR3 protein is CSVEMTSGGREQYF.

The CDR3 is CASSELQGGSDTQYF. The chain recombines TRBV6-2 or TRBV6-3 with TRBJ2-3; checking the TCRdb D call of TRBD1 is not possible without DNA. Germline CDR1 reads MNHEY; CDR2 reads SVGEGT. The CDR3 length is 15 residues.

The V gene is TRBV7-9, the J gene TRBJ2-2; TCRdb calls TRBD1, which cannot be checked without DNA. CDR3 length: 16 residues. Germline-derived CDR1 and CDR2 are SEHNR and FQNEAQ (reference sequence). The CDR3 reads CASSSPEGEDTGELFF.

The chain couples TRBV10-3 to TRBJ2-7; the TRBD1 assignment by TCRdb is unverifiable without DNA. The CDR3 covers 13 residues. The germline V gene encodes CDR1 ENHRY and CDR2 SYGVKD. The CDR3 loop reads CAITQGEVYEQYF.

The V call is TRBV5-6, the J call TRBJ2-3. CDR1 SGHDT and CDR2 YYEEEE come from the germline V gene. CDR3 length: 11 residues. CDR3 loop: CASSLGGLQYF.

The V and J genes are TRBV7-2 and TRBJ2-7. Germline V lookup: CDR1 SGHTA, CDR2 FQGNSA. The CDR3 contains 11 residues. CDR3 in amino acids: CASNLSYEQYF.

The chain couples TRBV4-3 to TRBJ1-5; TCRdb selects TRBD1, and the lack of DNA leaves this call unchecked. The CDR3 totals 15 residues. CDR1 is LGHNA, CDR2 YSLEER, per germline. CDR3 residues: CASRDHRASDQPQHF.

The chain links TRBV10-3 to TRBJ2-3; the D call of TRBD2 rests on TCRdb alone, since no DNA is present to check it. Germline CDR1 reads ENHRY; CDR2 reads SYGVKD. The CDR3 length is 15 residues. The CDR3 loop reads CAHSGSGGLTDTQYF.

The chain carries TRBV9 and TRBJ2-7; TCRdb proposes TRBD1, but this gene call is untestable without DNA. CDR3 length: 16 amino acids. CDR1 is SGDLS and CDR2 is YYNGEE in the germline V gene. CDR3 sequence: CASSDDRTLISYEQYF.

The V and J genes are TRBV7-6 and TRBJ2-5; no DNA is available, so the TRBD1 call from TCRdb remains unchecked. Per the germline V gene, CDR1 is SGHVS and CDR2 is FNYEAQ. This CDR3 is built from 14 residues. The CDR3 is CASSETDLQETQYF.

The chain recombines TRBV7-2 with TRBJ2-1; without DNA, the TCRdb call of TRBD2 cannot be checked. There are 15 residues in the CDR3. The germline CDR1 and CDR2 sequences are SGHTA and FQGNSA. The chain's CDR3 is CASSLHRGGHNEQFF.

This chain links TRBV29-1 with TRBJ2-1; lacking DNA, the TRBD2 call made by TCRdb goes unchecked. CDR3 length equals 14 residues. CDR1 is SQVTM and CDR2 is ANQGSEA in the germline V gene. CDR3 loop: CSVPGLAGSGEQFF.

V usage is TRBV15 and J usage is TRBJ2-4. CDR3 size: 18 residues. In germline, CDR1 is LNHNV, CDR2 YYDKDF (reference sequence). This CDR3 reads CATSRDLLMTGAKNIQYF.

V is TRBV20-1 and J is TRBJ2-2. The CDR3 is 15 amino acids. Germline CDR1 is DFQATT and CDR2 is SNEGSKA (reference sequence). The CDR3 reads CSARDLADNTGELFF.

Here the CDR3 reads CSVVAGAGTGELFF. V and J are TRBV29-1 and TRBJ2-2; TCRdb lists TRBD2, though no DNA is available to test this call. The germline CDR1 and CDR2 sequences are SQVTM and ANQGSEA. The CDR3 runs to 14 residues.

This CDR3 reads CASYSGYGELFF. This chain connects TRBV6-2 or TRBV6-3 to TRBJ2-2. The CDR3 has 12 amino acids. Looked up from germline, CDR1 is MNHEY and CDR2 is SVGEGT.

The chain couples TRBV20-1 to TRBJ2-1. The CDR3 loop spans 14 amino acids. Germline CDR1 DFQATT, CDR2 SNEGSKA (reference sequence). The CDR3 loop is CSASDGRSYNEQFF.

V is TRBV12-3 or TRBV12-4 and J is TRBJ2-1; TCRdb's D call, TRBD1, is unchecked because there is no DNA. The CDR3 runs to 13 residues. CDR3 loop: CASSFGPEYEQFF.